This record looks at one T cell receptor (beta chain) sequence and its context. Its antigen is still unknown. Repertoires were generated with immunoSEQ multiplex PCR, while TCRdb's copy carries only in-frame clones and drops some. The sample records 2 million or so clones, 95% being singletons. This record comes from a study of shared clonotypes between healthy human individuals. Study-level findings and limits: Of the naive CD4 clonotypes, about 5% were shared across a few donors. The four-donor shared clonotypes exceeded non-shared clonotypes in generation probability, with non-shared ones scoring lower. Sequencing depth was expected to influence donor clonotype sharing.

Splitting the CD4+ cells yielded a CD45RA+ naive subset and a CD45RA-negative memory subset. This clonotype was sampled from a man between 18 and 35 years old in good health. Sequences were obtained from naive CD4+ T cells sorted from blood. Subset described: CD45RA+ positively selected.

The chain's CDR3 is CASSQGGTQYF. In nucleotides, the CDR3 is TGCGCCAGCAGCCAAGGGGGGACCCAGTACTTC. The chain joins TRBV5-1 to TRBJ2-5; TRBD1 is a possible D gene (6 bases). V was cut by 4 bases and J by 7 bases, with 8 bases left in between. This CDR3 is built from 11 residues. Germline CDR1 is SGHRS and CDR2 is YFSETQ. The complete variable domain, with remaining parts taken from reference TRBV5-1 and TRBJ2-5, reads KAGVTQTPRYLIKTRGQQVTLSCSPISGHRSVSWYQQTPGQGLQFLFEYFSETQRNKGNFPGRFSGRQFSNSRSEMNVSTLELGDSALYLCASSQGGTQYFGPGTRLLVL.